Following are 10 T cell receptor beta chains from one sample sequenced in a study of control samples from healthy donors and cancer patients. The method was immunoSEQ multiplex PCR; TCRdb's version includes in-frame clones alone and lacks a portion of them. The data contain 100,000 to 150,000 clones, around 90% of them singletons. The sequenced sample consisted of blood. These receptors originate from a man aged 18 to 35 in good health.

This sequence joins TRBV5-6 and TRBJ2-7; TRBD1 agrees at 10 bases. Germline loops: CDR1 SGHDT, CDR2 YYEEEE. The CDR3 consists of 15 residues. Unmatched junction bases numbered 4, after V lost 0 bases and J lost 4 bases. This CDR3 is CASSLGTGGTYEQYV. DNA for the CDR3: TGTGCCAGCAGCTTGGGGACAGGGGGGACATACGAGCAGTACGTC.

The rearrangement links TRBV5-1 to TRBJ1-6; TRBD1 agrees at 7 bases. With 4 bases clipped from V and 2 bases from J, the junction kept 9 bases outside the gene matches. The V gene's germline CDR1 is SGHRS and CDR2 YFSETQ. The CDR3 is 17 residues long. CDR3 sequence: CASSGDREGTYNSPLHF. The CDR3 coding sequence is TGCGCCAGCAGCGGAGACAGGGAGGGCACCTATAATTCACCCCTCCACTTT.

This clone was recorded only once. V gene TRBV6-1 combines with J gene TRBJ1-3; D is possibly TRBD1 (6 bases). With 10 bases removed from V and 0 bases from J, the gap between germline ends came to 10 bases. The CDR3 is 13 residues long. Germline CDR1 and CDR2: MNHNS and SASEGT. CDR3 amino acids: CATKDSSGNTIYF. DNA for the CDR3: TGTGCCACCAAGGACAGCTCTGGAAACACCATATATTTT.

For this clone: One end of the junction is discordant with germline, which a read error may explain. The rearrangement links TRBV11-3 to TRBJ1-1; D uncertain. Germline V gene lookup returns CDR1 SGHNT and CDR2 YENEEA. CDR3 length: 15 amino acids. As DNA, the CDR3 is TGTGCCACCAGCCCGAAGGCGGGGATGAACACTGAAGCTTTCTTT. Residues: CATSPKAGMNTEAFF.

This sequence joins TRBV6-6 and TRBJ1-2; TRBD1 aligns across 7 bases. CDR3 length: 12 residues. Germline CDR1 and CDR2: MNHNY and SVGAGI (reference sequence). V dropped 7 bases and J dropped 8; count of bases not matched to a gene: 7. As DNA, the CDR3 is TGTGCCAGCAACCATCAGGGGGGGGGCTACACCTTC. It translates to CASNHQGGGYTF.

The J gene is TRBJ2-3, the V gene TRBV4-3; TRBD2 matches 10 bases. In germline, CDR1 is LGHNA, CDR2 YSLEER. The CDR3 has 18 residues. With V trimmed by 0 bases and J by 2 bases, 8 bases remained unmatched. The CDR3 DNA is TGCGCCAGCAGCCAAGAGGTTACTAGCGGGATAACCACAGATACGCAGTATTTT. Its protein is CASSQEVTSGITTDTQYF.

The chain couples TRBV3-1 (or the pseudogene TRBV3-2) to TRBJ2-1, with 14 bases identical to TRBD2. The V gene's germline CDR1 is LGHDT and CDR2 YNNKEL (reference sequence). V shed 1 base and J 10 bases; nucleotides not matched to a gene: 3. The CDR3 has 15 amino acids. The CDR3 nucleotides read TGTGCCAGCAGCCAAGGACTAGCGGGGGGGAAAGAGCAGTTCTTC. Its translation: CASSQGLAGGKEQFF.

This rearrangement joins TRBV4-3 to TRBJ2-5, with a tentative D call TRBD2 (5 bases). The CDR3 has 13 amino acids. V was shortened by 5 bases and J by 2 bases, with 9 bases between the two germline ends. Germline CDR1 reads LGHNA; CDR2 reads YSLEER. The CDR3 is CASSTGEQETQYF. CDR3 sequence (DNA): TGCGCCAGCAGCACCGGGGAACAAGAGACCCAGTACTTC.

The chain combines TRBV5-6 with TRBJ2-1, with no clear D. The germline CDR1 and CDR2 sequences are SGHDT and YYEEEE. The CDR3 loop spans 15 amino acids. The V end lost 4 bases, the J end lost 6 bases, and 17 bases lay between the germline ends. The CDR3 loop reads CASSPGGVGINEQFF. Here the CDR3 DNA reads TGTGCCAGCAGCCCAGGTGGGGTGGGGATCAATGAGCAGTTCTTC. Full variable domain (missing parts from reference TRBV5-6 and TRBJ2-1): DAGVTQSPTHLIKTRGQQVTLRCSPKSGHDTVSWYQQALGQGPQFIFQYYEEEERQRGNFPDRFSGHQFPNYSSELNVNALLLGDSALYLCASSPGGVGINEQFFGPGTRLTVL.

The chain is built from TRBV7-6 and TRBJ2-5; 9 bases match TRBD2. Germline V CDR1 and CDR2: SGHVS, FNYEAQ. This CDR3 is 14 amino acids long. V was pared by 5 bases and J by 2 bases, with 3 bases of the junction left unmatched. CDR3 protein: CASSRTSGQETQYF. The CDR3 DNA reads as TGTGCCAGCAGCCGAACTAGCGGGCAAGAGACCCAGTACTTC.